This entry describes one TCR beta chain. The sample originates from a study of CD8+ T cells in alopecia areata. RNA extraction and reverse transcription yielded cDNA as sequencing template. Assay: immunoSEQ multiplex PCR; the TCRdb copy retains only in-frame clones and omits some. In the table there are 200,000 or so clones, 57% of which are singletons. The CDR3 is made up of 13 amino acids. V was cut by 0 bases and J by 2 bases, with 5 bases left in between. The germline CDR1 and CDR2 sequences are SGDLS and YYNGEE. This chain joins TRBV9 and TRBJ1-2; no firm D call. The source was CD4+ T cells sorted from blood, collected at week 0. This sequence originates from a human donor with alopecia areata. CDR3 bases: TGTGCCAGCAGCGTAGGGGAGAACTATGGCTACACCTTC. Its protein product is CASSVGENYGYTF. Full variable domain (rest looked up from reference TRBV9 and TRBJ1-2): DSGVTQTPKHLITATGQRVTLRCSPRSGDLSVYWYQQSLDQGLQFLIQYYNGEERAKGNILERFSAQQFPDLHSELNLSSLELGDSALYFCASSVGENYGYTFGSGTRLTVV.